Here is one TCR beta chain with its context. Its cognate antigen is unknown. Produced via immunoSEQ multiplex PCR; TCRdb's table is partial and in-frame only. Among 60,000 or so clones listed, 80% to 90% were seen once. This specimen comes from a study of T cells in localized non-small cell lung cancer. General study results and limits: A median of approximately 60 of the top 100 tumor clones appeared in adjacent lung, which was paired and uninvolved.

This CDR3 contains 14 residues. Germline V CDR1 and CDR2: LGHNA, YSLEER. The J segment lost 3 bases and the V segment lost 3 bases, leaving 1 base of the junction unmatched. Sequenced here: PBMCs, sampled before any cancer treatment. The chain recombines TRBV4-3 with TRBJ1-1; 10 bases align to TRBD1. The TCR originated in a man aged 35 to 69 with stage II lung adenocarcinoma. In nucleotides, the CDR3 is TGCGCCAGCAGCCATGGGACAGGGGACACTGAAGCTTTCTTT. This encodes CASSHGTGDTEAFF.